This T cell receptor (beta chain) was observed in a study of T cell repertoires in cytomegalovirus infection. The overall study: In public TCR beta signatures, there were indications of both CMV infection and matching HLA type. Study-wide points: Cumulated frequencies of public TCR beta families served to identify carriers of CMV plus the relevant HLA. There were HLA-C-restricted CMV-specific TCR beta clonotypes dominating the ex vivo response.

From the reads, TCRdb called clonotypes with MiXCR, one entry per CDR3 protein. Of fewer than 550,000 distinct CDR3 sequences detected, approximately 15% appear once; the ten largest clones hold about 24%. The CDR3 runs 16 residues. CDR1 and CDR2 (germline): SGHTA, FQGTGA. The V and J ends lost 5 bases and 6 bases, in that order; junction bases with no gene match: 11. This clonotype was seen many times. Its cognate antigen is unknown. J is TRBJ2-2 and V is TRBV7-3, with 8 bases lining up with TRBD1. This clonotype originated in a human donor in good health (CMV status not recorded). Some clones in this sample may be carry-over from other donors' samples. Sequences were obtained from CD8+ T cells from PBMCs. DNA of the CDR3: TGTGCCAGCAGCCCAGAGGTACAGGGGGACGCCGGGGAGCTGTTTTTT. This codes for CASSPEVQGDAGELFF.